This T cell receptor (beta chain) derives from a study of T cell repertoires and HLA-DP antigens. The method was immunoSEQ multiplex PCR; TCRdb's version includes in-frame clones alone and lacks a portion of them. The table lists over 650 clones, about 57% of them singletons. The CDR3 loop spans 12 amino acids. V was pared by 5 bases and J by 10 bases, with 6 bases of the junction left unmatched. Per germline, CDR1 SGHAT and CDR2 FQNNGV. This clone has a handful of counts. This label denotes: CD137+ CD4 T cells sorted after culture with HeLa expressing allogeneic HLA-DP. HeLa stimulator cells carried retrovirally transduced HLA-DPA1/DPB1, HLA-DM, invariant chain and CD80. After about 16 days' expansion, CD4+ cells were restimulated roughly 22 h with HeLa expressing allogeneic DPB1.

The receptor was derived from a woman younger than 30 in good health and CMV-seronegative. The sample was alloreactive CD137+ CD4+ T cells from cultured PBMCs. Subset denoted: CD137+ CD4+ cells sorted after 24 h restimulation with the allogeneic HLA-DP-expressing HeLa cells. This chain links TRBV11-2 with TRBJ1-1; 8 bases map to TRBD1. CDR3 amino acids: CASSPRTGLAFF. For the CDR3, the DNA is TGTGCCAGCAGCCCGAGGACAGGGCTAGCTTTCTTT.